This TCR beta chain was identified in a study of T cell responses to AZD1222 COVID-19 vaccine. Study observations and caveats: Unmutated regions of variants are reportedly targeted by nearly half of spike-specific TCRs. The study sampled repertoires only after the peak T cell response.

Profiled with immunoSEQ multiplex PCR; TCRdb holds only in-frame clones, not every one. This table holds some 150,000 clones, 70% to 90% found once. In germline, CDR1 is LNHDA, CDR2 SQIVND (reference sequence). Deletions cut 6 bases from V and 4 bases from J, with 16 bases between. This CDR3 is built from 15 residues. Details on this clone: Its antigen is currently unknown.

The sequences come from peripheral blood, collected on day 0 of AZD1222 vaccination. The source is an adult in good health. The rearrangement joins TRBV19 to TRBJ1-5, with no clear D. The chain's CDR3 is CASRFVRTGNQPQHF. The CDR3, as DNA: TGTGCCAGTAGGTTTGTCAGAACGGGTAATCAGCCCCAGCATTTT.